This T cell receptor (beta chain) is drawn from a study of T cell responses to AZD1222 COVID-19 vaccine. This table comes from immunoSEQ multiplex PCR, and its TCRdb copy is limited to in-frame clones, with some not included. The data hold around 150,000 clones, with around 89% observed a single time. The study's findings and limits: CD4 TCRs associated with vaccination spanned spike, dominating at 160-218 and 743-854. Within unmutated variant regions lay the reported targets of nearly half of spike-specific TCRs. Only 5 or 6 AZD1222 recipients tested seropositive at baseline. Most donors were white British and more were female, and clonal diversity was possibly underestimated.

This CDR3 is built from 14 residues. CDR1 and CDR2 from the germline V gene are MGHRA and YSYEKL. Trimming took 4 bases from V and 7 from J; bases not matched to a gene: 8. A note on this clone: The antigen is unknown.

This clonotype was obtained from an adult in good health. This sequence joins TRBV4-1 and TRBJ1-2; 8 positions match TRBD1. The sequenced sample was peripheral blood, obtained on day 0 of MenACWY control vaccination. This chain's CDR3 is CASSPDRERGGYTF. The CDR3, as DNA: TGCGCCAGCAGCCCGGACAGGGAGCGGGGTGGCTACACCTTC.